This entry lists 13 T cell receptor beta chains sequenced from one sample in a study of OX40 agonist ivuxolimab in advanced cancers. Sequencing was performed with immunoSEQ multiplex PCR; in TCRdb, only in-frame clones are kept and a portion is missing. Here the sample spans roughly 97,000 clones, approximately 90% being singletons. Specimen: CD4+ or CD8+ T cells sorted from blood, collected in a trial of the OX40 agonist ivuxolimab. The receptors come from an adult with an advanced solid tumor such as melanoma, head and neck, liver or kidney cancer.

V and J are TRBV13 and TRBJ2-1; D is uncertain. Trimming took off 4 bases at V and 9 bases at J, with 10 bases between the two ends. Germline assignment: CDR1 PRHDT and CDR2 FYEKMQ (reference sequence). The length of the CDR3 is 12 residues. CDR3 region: CASSSVAGEQFF. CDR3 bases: TGTGCCAGCAGCTCAGTGGCAGGTGAGCAGTTCTTC.

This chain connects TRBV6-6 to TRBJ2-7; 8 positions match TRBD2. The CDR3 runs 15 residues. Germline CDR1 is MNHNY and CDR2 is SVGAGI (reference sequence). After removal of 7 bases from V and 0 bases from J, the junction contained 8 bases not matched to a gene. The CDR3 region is CASTFPGGGSYEQYF. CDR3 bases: TGTGCCAGCACCTTCCCGGGGGGGGGCTCCTACGAGCAGTACTTC.

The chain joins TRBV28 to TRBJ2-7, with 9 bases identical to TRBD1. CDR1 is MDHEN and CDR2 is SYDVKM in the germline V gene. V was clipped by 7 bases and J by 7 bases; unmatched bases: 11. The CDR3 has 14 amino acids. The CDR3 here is CASTSRDRALEQYF. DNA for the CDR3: TGTGCCAGCACCTCCCGGGACAGGGCCCTTGAGCAGTACTTC.

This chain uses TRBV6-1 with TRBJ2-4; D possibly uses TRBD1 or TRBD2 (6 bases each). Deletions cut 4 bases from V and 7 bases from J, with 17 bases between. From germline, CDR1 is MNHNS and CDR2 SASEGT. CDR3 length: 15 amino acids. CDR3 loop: CASSGEWGAGNIQYF. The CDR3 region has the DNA TGTGCCAGCAGTGGGGAGTGGGGGGCGGGGAACATTCAGTACTTC.

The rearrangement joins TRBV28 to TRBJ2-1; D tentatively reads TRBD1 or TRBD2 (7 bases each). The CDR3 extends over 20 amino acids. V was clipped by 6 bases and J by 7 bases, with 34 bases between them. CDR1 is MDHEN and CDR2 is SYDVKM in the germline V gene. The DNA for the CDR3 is TGTGCCAGCAGCCTCTTCCCTCGACAGGGAAAGGGGGCTAGCGGAAATGAGCAGTTCTTC. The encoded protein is CASSLFPRQGKGASGNEQFF. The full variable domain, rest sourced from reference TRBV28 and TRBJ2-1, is DVKVTQSSRYLVKRTGEKVFLECVQDMDHENMFWYRQDPGLGLRLIYFSYDVKMKEKGDIPEGYSVSREKKERFSLILESASTNQTSMYLCASSLFPRQGKGASGNEQFFGPGTRLTVL.

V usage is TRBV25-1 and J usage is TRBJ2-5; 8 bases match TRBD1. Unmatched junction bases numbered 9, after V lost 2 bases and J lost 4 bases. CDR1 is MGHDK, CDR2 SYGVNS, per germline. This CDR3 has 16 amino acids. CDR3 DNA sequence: TGTGCCAGCAGTGAAACGGGCAGGGGGCGCACAGAGACCCAGTACTTC. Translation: CASSETGRGRTETQYF.

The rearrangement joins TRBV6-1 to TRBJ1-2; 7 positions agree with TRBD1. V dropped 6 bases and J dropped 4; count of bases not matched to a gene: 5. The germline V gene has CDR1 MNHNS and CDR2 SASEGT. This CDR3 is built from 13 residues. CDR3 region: CASRVTGSYGYTF. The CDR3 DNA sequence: TGTGCCAGCAGGGTGACAGGGTCCTATGGCTACACCTTC.

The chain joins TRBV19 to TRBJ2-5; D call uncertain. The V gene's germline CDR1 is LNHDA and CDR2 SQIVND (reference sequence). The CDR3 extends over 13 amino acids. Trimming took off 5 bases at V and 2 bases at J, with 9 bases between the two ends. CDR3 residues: CASSFRNQETQYF. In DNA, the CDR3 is TGTGCCAGTAGTTTCCGGAATCAAGAGACCCAGTACTTC.

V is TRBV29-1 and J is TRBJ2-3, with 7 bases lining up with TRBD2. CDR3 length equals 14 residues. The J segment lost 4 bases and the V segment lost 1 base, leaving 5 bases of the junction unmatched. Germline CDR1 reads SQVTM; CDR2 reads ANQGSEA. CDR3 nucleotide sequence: TGCAGCGTTGAAGGGGGAGGGGTCCCAGATACGCAGTATTTT. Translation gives CSVEGGGVPDTQYF.

The CDR3 DNA reads as TGTGCCAGCAGTGAAGGGTTGGGAGGTATGCGGGGCTACACCTTC. This translates into CASSEGLGGMRGYTF. This chain links TRBV2 with TRBJ1-2; D remains ambiguous. Germline V gives CDR1 SNHLY, CDR2 FYNNEI. Trimming left V 1 base short and J 8 bases short, with 17 bases between. The CDR3 length is 15 residues.

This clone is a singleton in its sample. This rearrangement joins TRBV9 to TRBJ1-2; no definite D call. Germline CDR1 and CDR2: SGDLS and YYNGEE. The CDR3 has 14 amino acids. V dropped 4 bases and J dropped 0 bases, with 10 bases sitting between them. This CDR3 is CASSSYGANYGYTF. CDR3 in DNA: TGTGCCAGCAGCTCTTACGGGGCTAACTATGGCTACACCTTC.

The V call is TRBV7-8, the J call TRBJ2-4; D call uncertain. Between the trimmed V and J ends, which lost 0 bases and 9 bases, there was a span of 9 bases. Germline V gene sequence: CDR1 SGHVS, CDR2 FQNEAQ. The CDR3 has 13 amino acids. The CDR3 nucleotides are TGTGCCAGCAGCTTAGCAGCTGGCGGCATTCAGTACTTC. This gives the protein CASSLAAGGIQYF.

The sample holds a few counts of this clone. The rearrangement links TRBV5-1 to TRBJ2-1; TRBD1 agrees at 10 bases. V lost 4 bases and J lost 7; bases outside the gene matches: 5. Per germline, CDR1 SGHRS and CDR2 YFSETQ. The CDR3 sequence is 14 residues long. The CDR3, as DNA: TGCGCCAGCAGCATAGGACAGGGGGGTAATGAGCAGTTCTTC. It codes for CASSIGQGGNEQFF.